This is a list of T cell receptor beta chains from one sample in a study of regulatory T cells in long-lasting Graves disease. Each CDR3 protein is one row after TCRdb ran MiXCR on the multiplex PCR reads. The sample includes about 540,000 distinct CDR3 sequences, roughly 14% of them seen just once. The sample was also linked to a second study, of T cells in Graves' hyperthyroidism and ophthalmopathy.

The sequencing used peripheral blood mononuclear cells (PBMCs), collected at new diagnosis, from a patient treated with antithyroid drugs. The receptors were gathered from a man aged 30-40 years with Graves disease. Both conserved end residues are trimmed from each CDR3. Each record gives: clone size, V gene, J gene, CDR3 protein. Clone size is stated in some rows and not others, as once, few, many or a class when expanded.

-,TRBV20-1,TRBJ1-5,SARATDPGLKEGQPQH
-,TRBV3-1,TRBJ2-4,ASSQRLHSLAKNIQY
-,TRBV27,TRBJ2-1,ASSQDWSYNEQF
many,TRBV12-3/TRBV12-4,TRBJ2-6,ASSPRGFLGANVLT
many,TRBV29-1,TRBJ2-1,SAQPGLQSYNEQF
once,TRBV19,TRBJ1-4,ASSIRVPNEKLF
many,TRBV28,TRBJ1-2,ASSLGGQPYGYT
-,TRBV30,TRBJ2-6,AWSVGSGANVLT
many,TRBV10-3,TRBJ1-2,AISEHLDYGYT
many,TRBV10-3,TRBJ1-1,ATGRENAEAF
many,TRBV7-2,TRBJ2-7,ASSLARTGMEQY
many,TRBV20-1,TRBJ2-5,SARGENLAGVQETQY
-,TRBV6-1,TRBJ2-7,ASSQGLDRGHEQY
-,TRBV5-4,TRBJ2-7,ASSLGTLKGDEQY
many,TRBV11-2,TRBJ2-1,ASILSPIDGEQF
many,TRBV2,TRBJ1-5,ASSGRISGQPRQPQH
many,TRBV5-1,TRBJ1-2,ASTGTGGAEGYT
many,TRBV15,TRBJ1-2,ATSRGGGYGYT
many,TRBV7-9,TRBJ2-5,ASSRSRGETQY
many,TRBV20-1,TRBJ2-3,SAPGLGADTQY
-,TRBV6-2/TRBV6-3,TRBJ2-1,ASSYSYSGRPREQF
many,TRBV7-9,TRBJ2-1,ASRRTSGAYNEQF
many,TRBV5-1,TRBJ1-6,ASSWGGGPLH
many,TRBV20-1,TRBJ2-4,SAGEVAKNIQY
many,TRBV6-1,TRBJ2-7,ASSHGRSLYEQY
-,TRBV3-1,TRBJ2-2,ASSRLSGSGELF
few,TRBV29-1,TRBJ2-6,SVEVNTGSGANVLT
many,TRBV6-2/TRBV6-3,TRBJ1-1,ASSYAAGHRDTEAF
-,TRBV4-1,TRBJ1-1,ASSPLGRMRADTEAF
-,TRBV14,TRBJ1-5,ASSQEERERCGSNQPQH
few,TRBV5-5,TRBJ1-4,ASSEGPQYEKLF
many,TRBV28,TRBJ2-3,ASKGRDLSVSTDTQY
-,TRBV11-2,TRBJ2-1,VSSFVLLSNEQF
many,TRBV2,TRBJ2-7,ASRGPTGIAPEQY
many,TRBV6-1,TRBJ2-7,ARRDRGSYEQY
-,TRBV4-1,TRBJ1-1,ASSQAQGWNTEAF
many,TRBV10-3,TRBJ1-2,AISDRANYGYT
many,TRBV6-2/TRBV6-3,TRBJ2-5,ASSYSKGGSSGRALFYETQY
many,TRBV12-3/TRBV12-4,TRBJ1-6,ASSFEGDNSPLH
-,TRBV19,TRBJ2-2,ASSISTSTAGELF
many,TRBV24-1,TRBJ1-5,ATSVSRVDQPQH
many,TRBV28,TRBJ2-1,ASARAGGKF
many,TRBV28,TRBJ2-7,ASSSTGGTYEQY
many,TRBV12-5,TRBJ2-3,ASGLKGVAGEKDTQY
-,TRBV7-6,TRBJ2-7,ASSLDAAGGKDEQY
few,TRBV5-5,TRBJ2-7,ASSAAQESSYEQY
few,TRBV5-1,TRBJ1-1,ASSPRPDRENTEAF
-,TRBV14,TRBJ2-1,ASSQPGHSSNEQF
-,TRBV2,TRBJ2-1,ASRTSGRIGNEQF
-,TRBV12-3/TRBV12-4,TRBJ2-3,ASSWGLDTQY
many,TRBV5-1,TRBJ1-2,ASSLGESYHGYT
many,TRBV12-3/TRBV12-4,TRBJ2-2,ASSSTGVWELF